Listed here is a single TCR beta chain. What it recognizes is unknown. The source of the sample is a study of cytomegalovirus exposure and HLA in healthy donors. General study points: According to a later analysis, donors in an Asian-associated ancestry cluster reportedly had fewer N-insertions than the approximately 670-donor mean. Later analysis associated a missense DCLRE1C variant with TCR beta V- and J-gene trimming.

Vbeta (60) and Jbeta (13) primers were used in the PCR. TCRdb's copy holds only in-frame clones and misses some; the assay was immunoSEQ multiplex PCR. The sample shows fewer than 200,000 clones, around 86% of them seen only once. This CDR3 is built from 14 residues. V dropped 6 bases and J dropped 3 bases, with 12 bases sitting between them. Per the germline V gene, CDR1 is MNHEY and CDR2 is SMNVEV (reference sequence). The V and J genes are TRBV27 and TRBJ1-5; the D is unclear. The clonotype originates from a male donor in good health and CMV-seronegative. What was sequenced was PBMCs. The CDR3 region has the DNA TGTGCCAGCAGCCGAGGTGTTGCCAATCAGCCCCAGCATTTT. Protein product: CASSRGVANQPQHF.